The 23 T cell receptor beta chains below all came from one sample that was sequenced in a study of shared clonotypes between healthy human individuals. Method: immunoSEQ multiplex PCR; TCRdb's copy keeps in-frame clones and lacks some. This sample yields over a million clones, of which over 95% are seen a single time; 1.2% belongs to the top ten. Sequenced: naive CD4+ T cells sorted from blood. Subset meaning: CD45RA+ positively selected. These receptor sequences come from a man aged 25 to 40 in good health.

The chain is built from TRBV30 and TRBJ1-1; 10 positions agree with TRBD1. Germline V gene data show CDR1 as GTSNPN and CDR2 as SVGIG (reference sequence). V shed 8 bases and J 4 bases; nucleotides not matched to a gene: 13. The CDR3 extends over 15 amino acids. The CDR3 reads CARSGDRGLSTEAFF. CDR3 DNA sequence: TGTGCCCGCAGTGGGGACAGGGGCTTGAGCACTGAAGCTTTCTTT.

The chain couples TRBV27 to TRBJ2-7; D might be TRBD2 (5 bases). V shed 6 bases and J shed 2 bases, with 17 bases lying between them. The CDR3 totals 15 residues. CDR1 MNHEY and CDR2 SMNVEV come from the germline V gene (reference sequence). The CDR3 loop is CASRQRWLATYEQYF. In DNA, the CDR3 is TGTGCCAGCAGGCAGAGGTGGCTAGCAACCTACGAGCAGTACTTC.

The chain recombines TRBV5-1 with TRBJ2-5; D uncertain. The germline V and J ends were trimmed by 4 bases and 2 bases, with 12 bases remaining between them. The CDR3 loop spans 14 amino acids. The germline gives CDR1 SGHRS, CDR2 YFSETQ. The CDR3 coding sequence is TGCGCCAGCAGCCCGGATGTGGTTCAAGAGACCCAGTACTTC. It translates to CASSPDVVQETQYF. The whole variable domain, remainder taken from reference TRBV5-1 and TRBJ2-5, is KAGVTQTPRYLIKTRGQQVTLSCSPISGHRSVSWYQQTPGQGLQFLFEYFSETQRNKGNFPGRFSGRQFSNSRSEMNVSTLELGDSALYLCASSPDVVQETQYFGPGTRLLVL.

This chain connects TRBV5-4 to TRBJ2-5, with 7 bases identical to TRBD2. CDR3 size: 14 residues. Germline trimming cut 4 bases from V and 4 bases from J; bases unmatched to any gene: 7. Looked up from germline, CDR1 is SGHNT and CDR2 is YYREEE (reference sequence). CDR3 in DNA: TGTGCCAGCAGCCTTCCGGGCGGGAGAGAGACCCAGTACTTC. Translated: CASSLPGGRETQYF.

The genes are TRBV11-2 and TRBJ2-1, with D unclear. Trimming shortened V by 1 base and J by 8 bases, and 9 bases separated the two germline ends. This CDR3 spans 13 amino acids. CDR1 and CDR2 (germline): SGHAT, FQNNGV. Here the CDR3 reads CASSLGRYDEQFF. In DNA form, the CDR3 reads TGTGCCAGCAGCTTAGGACGGTACGATGAGCAGTTCTTC.

DNA of the CDR3: TGTGCCAGTAGTATGGACGGGACTGAAAAACTGTTTTTT. Its protein product is CASSMDGTEKLFF. V gene TRBV19 combines with J gene TRBJ1-4; D is perhaps TRBD1 (5 bases). The V end lost 3 bases, the J end lost 7 bases, and 9 bases lay between the germline ends. Germline loops: CDR1 LNHDA, CDR2 SQIVND (reference sequence). This CDR3 has 13 amino acids.

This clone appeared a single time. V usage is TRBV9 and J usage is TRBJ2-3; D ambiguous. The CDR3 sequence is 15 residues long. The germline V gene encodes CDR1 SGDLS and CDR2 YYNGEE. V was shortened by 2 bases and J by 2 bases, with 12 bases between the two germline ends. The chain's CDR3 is CASSVLPGPTDTQYF. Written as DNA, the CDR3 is TGTGCCAGCAGCGTCCTGCCCGGGCCCACAGATACGCAGTATTTT.

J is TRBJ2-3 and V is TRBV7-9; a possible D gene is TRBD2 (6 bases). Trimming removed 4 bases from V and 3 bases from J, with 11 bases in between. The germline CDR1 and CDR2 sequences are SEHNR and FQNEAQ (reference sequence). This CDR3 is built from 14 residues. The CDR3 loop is CASSSGGGTDTQYF. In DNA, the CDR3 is TGTGCCAGCAGCTCGGGTGGGGGGACAGATACGCAGTATTTT. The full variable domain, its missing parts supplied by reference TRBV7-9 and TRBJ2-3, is DTGVSQNPRHKITKRGQNVTFRCDPISEHNRLYWYRQTLGQGPEFLTYFQNEAQLEKSRLLSDRFSAERPKGSFSTLEIQRTEQGDSAMYLCASSSGGGTDTQYFGPGTRLTVL.

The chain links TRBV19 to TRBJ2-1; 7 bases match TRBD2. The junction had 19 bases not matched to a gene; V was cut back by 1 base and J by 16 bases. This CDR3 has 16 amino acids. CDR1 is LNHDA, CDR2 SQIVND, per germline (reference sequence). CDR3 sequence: CASSIVDPLAGDPAFF. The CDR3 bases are TGTGCCAGTAGTATAGTCGACCCCTTAGCGGGCGATCCGGCTTTCTTC. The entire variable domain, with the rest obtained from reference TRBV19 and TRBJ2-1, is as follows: DGGITQSPKYLFRKEGQNVTLSCEQNLNHDAMYWYRQDPGQGLRLIYYSQIVNDFQKGDIAEGYSVSREKKESFPLTVTSAQKNPTAFYLCASSIVDPLAGDPAFFGPGTRLTVL.

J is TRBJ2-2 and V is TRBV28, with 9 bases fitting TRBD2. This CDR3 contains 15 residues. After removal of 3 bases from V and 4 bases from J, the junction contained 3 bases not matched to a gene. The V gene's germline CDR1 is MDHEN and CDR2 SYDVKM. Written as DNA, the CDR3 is TGTGCCAGCAGTTTCGCGGGAGGGACCACCGGGGAGCTGTTTTTT. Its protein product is CASSFAGGTTGELFF.

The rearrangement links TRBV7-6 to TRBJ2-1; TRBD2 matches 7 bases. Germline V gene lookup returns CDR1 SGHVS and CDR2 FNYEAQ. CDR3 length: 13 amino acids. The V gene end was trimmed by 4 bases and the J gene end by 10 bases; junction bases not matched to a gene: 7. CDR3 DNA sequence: TGTGCCAGCAGCTCCAGGGACTATCTAGAGCAGTTCTTC. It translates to CASSSRDYLEQFF.

The CDR3 DNA sequence: TGTGCCAGCAGCTTAAAACTAGCGGGAGTCAATGAGCAGTTCTTC. This encodes CASSLKLAGVNEQFF. V is TRBV13 and J is TRBJ2-1; TRBD2 matches 11 bases. The ends lost 2 bases at V and 6 bases at J; junction bases unmatched: 3. Germline V lookup: CDR1 PRHDT, CDR2 FYEKMQ (reference sequence). This CDR3 has 15 residues.

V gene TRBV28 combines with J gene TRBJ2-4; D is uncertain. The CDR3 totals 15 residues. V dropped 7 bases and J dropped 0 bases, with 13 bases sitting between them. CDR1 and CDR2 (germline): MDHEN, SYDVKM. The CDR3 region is CASTGIGLAKNIQYF. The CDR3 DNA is TGTGCCAGCACGGGTATAGGTCTAGCCAAAAACATTCAGTACTTC.

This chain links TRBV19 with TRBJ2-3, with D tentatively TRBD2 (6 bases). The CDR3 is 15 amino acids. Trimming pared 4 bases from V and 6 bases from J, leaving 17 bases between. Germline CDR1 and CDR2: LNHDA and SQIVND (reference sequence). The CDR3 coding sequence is TGTGCCAGTAGTACCTACAGCCCTGGGGGGGATACGCAGTATTTT. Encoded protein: CASSTYSPGGDTQYF.

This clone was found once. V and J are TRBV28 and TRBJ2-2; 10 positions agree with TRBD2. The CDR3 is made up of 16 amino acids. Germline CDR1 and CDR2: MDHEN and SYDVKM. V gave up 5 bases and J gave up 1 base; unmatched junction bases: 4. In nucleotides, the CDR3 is TGTGCCAGCAGTCCTCGGACTAGCGGGAACACCGGGGAGCTGTTTTTT. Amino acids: CASSPRTSGNTGELFF.

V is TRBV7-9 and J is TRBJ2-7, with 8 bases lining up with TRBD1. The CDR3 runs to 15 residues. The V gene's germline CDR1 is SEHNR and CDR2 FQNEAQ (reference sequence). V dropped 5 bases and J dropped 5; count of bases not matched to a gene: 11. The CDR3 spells CASSPRADRVDEQYF. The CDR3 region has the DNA TGTGCCAGCAGCCCGAGGGCGGACAGGGTCGACGAGCAGTACTTC.

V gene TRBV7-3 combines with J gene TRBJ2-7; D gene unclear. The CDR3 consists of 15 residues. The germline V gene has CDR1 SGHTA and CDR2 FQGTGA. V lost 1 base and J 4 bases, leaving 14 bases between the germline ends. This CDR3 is CASSLSVDREYEQYF. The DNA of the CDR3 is TGTGCCAGCAGCTTAAGTGTCGACCGAGAGTACGAGCAGTACTTC.

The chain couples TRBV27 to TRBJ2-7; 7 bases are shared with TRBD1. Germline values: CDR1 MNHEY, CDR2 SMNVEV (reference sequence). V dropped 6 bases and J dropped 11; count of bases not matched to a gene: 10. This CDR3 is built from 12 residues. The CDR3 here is CASRQRQGIEYF. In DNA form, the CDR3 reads TGTGCCAGCAGGCAACGACAGGGAATCGAGTACTTC.

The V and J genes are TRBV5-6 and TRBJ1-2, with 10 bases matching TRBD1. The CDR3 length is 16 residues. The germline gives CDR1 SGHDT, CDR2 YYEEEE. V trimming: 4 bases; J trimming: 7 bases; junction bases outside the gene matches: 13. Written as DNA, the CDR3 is TGTGCCAGCAGCCCCGCCGGGACAGGGGTGAAGGGTGGCTACACCTTC. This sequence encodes CASSPAGTGVKGGYTF. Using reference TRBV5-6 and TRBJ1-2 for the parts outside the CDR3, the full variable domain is DAGVTQSPTHLIKTRGQQVTLRCSPKSGHDTVSWYQQALGQGPQFIFQYYEEEERQRGNFPDRFSGHQFPNYSSELNVNALLLGDSALYLCASSPAGTGVKGGYTFGSGTRLTVV.

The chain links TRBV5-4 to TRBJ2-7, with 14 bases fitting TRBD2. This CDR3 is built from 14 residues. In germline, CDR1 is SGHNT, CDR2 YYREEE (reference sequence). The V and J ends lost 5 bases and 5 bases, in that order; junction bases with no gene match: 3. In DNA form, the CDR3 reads TGTGCCAGCAGAAAGGGACTAGCGGGAGACGAGCAGTACTTC. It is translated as CASRKGLAGDEQYF. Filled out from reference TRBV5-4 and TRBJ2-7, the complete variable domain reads ETGVTQSPTHLIKTRGQQVTLRCSSQSGHNTVSWYQQALGQGPQFIFQYYREEENGRGNFPPRFSGLQFPNYSSELNVNALELDDSALYLCASRKGLAGDEQYFGPGTRLTVT.

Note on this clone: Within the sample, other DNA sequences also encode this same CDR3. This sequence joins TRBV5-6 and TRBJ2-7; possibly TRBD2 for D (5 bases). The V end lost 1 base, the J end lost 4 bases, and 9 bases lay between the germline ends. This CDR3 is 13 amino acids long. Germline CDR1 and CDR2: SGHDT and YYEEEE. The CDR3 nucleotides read TGTGCCAGCAGCTTGCGGGATCTGTACGAGCAGTACTTC. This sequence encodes CASSLRDLYEQYF. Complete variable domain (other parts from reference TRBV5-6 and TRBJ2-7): DAGVTQSPTHLIKTRGQQVTLRCSPKSGHDTVSWYQQALGQGPQFIFQYYEEEERQRGNFPDRFSGHQFPNYSSELNVNALLLGDSALYLCASSLRDLYEQYFGPGTRLTVT.

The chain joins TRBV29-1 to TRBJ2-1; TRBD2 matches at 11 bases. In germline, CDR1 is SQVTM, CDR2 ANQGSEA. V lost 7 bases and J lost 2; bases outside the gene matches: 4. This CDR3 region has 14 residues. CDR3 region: CSAFSGRAYNEQFF. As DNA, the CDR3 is TGCAGCGCCTTTAGCGGGAGGGCCTACAATGAGCAGTTCTTC.

For the CDR3, the DNA is TGTGCCAGCAGCCAAGACGGCTCCGGGAGCAATGAGCAGTTCTTC. Translating it yields CASSQDGSGSNEQFF. This rearrangement joins TRBV14 to TRBJ2-1; tentatively, D is TRBD2 (6 bases). Per the germline V gene, CDR1 is SGHDN and CDR2 is FVKESK. The length of the CDR3 is 15 residues. With 0 bases removed from V and 6 bases from J, the gap between germline ends came to 12 bases.